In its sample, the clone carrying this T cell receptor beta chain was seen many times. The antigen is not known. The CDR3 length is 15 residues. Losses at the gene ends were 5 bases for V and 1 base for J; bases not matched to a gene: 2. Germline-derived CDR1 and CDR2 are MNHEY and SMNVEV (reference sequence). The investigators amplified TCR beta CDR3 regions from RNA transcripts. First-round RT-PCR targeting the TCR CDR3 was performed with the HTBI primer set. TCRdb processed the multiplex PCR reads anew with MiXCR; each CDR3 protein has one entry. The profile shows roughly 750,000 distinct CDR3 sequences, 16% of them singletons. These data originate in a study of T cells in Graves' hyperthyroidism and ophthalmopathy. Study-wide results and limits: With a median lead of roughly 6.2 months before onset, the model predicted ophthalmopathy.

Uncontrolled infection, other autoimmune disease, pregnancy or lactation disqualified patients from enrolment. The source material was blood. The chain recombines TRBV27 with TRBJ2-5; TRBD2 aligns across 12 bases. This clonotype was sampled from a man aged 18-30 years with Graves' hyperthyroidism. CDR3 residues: CASSRTSGIQETQYF. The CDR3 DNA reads TGTGCCAGCAGTCGGACTAGCGGGATCCAAGAGACCCAGTACTTC.